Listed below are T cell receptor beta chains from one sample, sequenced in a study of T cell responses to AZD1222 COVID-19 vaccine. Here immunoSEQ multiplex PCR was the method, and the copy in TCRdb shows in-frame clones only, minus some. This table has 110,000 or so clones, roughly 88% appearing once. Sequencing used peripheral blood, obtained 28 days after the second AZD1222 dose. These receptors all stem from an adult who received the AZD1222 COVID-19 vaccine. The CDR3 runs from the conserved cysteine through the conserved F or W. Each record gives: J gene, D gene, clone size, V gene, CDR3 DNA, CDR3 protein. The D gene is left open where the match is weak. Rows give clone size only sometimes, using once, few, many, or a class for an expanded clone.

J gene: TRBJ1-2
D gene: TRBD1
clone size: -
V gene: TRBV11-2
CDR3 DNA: TGTGCCAGCAGTCCAACAGGGGCGGGAGGCTACACCTTC
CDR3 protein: CASSPTGAGGYTF

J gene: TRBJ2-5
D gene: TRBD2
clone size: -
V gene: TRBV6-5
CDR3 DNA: TGTGCCAGCAGTTACTGGCTAGCGGGGGGGCAAGAGACCCAGTACTTC
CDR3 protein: CASSYWLAGGQETQYF

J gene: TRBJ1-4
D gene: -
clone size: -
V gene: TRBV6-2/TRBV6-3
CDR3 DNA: TGTGCCAGCAGTCAACGAGGAGCCGAGGGGGAAAAACTGTTTTTT
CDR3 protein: CASSQRGAEGEKLFF

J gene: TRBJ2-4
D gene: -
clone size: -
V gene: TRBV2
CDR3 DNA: TGTGCCAGCAGTGAAGCGCTTCTTGGGCAGGGGGGTAAAAACATTCAGTACTTC
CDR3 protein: CASSEALLGQGGKNIQYF

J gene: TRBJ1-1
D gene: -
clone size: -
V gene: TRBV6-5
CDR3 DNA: TGTGCCAGCAGTTACGGGGGGGTCATGAACACTGAAGCTTTCTTT
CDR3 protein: CASSYGGVMNTEAFF

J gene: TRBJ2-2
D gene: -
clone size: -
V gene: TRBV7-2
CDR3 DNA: TGTGCCAGCAGCTTAGTAACAGGGCGGGGATCCGGGGAGCTGTTTTTT
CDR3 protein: CASSLVTGRGSGELFF

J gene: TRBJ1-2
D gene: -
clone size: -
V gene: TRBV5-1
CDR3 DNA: TGCGCCAGCAGCTTCGACAGCTCGATGAGCTACACCTTC
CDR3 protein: CASSFDSSMSYTF

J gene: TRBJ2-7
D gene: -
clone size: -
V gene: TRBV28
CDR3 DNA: TGTGCCAGCACCGACGGTCAGGGACGGAGCCCGAGGGGTCTTGCCTACGAGCAGTACTTC
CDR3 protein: CASTDGQGRSPRGLAYEQYF

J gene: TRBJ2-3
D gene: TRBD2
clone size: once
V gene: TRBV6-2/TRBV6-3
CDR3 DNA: TGTGCCAGCAGTTACCCCCCTGGGACTAGAAGCACAGATACGCAGTATTTT
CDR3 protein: CASSYPPGTRSTDTQYF

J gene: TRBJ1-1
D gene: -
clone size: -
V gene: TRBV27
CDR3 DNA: TGTGCCAGCAGTCGAATACAGCTCCCGGACCTGAACACTGAAGCTTTCTTT
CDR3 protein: CASSRIQLPDLNTEAFF

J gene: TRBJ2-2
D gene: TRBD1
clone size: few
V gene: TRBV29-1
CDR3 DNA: TGCAGCGTTGCGGGACAGTCGAACACCGGGGAGCTGTTTTTT
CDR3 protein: CSVAGQSNTGELFF

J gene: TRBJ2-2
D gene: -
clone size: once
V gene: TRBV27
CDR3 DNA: TGTGCCAGCACCGTGGCAGTTCAGTCCGGGGAGCTGTTTTTT
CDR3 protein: CASTVAVQSGELFF

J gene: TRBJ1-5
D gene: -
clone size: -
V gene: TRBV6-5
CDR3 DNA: TGTGCCAGCAGCCGAGGGAGGGGCAATCAGCCCCAGCATTTT
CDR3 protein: CASSRGRGNQPQHF